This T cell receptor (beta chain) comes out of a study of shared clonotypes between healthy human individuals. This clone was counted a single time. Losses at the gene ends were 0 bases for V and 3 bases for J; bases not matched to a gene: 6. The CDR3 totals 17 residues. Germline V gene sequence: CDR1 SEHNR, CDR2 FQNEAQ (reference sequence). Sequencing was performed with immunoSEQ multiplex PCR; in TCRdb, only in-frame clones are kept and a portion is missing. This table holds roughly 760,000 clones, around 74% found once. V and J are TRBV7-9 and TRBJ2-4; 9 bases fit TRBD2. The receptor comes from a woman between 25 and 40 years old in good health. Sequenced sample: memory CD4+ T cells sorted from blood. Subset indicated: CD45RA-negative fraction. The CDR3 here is CASSLARREGLKNIQYF. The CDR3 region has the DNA TGTGCCAGCAGCTTAGCGCGGCGGGAGGGTCTCAAAAACATTCAGTACTTC. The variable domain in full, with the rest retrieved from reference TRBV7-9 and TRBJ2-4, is DTGVSQNPRHKITKRGQNVTFRCDPISEHNRLYWYRQTLGQGPEFLTYFQNEAQLEKSRLLSDRFSAERPKGSFSTLEIQRTEQGDSAMYLCASSLARREGLKNIQYFGAGTRLSVL.